The T cell receptor beta chain described here comes from a study of early T cells in non-severe SARS-CoV-2 infection. Study background: Whole-blood bulk RNA, unsorted, was sequenced, and chains were unpaired.

Broader study findings: A preference for anti-spike CD8 responses marked VDJdb matching, which missed private and CD4 specificities.

CDR3 length: 16 residues. Germline V gives CDR1 SGHNT, CDR2 YYREEE (reference sequence). V lost 0 bases, J lost 1 base, and 12 bases lay in between. This clonotype occurred a few times. Its antigen is still unknown. Using its own MiXCR run on the 5' RACE reads, TCRdb lists one record per CDR3 protein. The data contain 60,000 to 65,000 distinct CDR3 sequences, roughly an eighth of them singletons. Sequenced material: whole blood. The chain employs TRBV5-4 and TRBJ2-3, with D perhaps TRBD1 (5 bases). The sequence came from an adult who was a healthcare worker with PCR-confirmed SARS-CoV-2 infection or an uninfected control (not recorded which). The CDR3 nucleotides read TGTGCCAGCAGCTTGGTAAACAGGTTGGGCACAGATACGCAGTATTTT. Translation gives CASSLVNRLGTDTQYF.